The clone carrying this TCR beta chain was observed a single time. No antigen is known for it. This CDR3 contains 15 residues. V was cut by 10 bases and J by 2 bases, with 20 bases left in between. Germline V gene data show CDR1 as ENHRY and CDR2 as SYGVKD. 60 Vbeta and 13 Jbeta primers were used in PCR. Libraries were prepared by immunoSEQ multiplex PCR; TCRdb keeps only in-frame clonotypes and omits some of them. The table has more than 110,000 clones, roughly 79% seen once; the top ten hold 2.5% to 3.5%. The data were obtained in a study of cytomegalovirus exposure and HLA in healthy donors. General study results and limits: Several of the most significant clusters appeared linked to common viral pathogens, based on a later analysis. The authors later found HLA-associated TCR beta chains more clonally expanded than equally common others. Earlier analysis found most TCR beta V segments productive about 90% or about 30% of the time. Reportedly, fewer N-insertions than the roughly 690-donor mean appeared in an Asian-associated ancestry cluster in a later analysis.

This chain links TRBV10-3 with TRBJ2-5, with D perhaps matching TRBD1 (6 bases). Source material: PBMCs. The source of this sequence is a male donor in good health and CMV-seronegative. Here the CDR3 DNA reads TGTGCCACCACGGTGGGGGCCGGGGAGCAAGAGACCCAGTACTTC. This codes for CATTVGAGEQETQYF.